The source of this T cell receptor (beta chain) is a study of identical twins. Study findings and constraints: Out-of-frame TCR alpha sharing observed in monozygotic twins exceeded model estimates. Memory repertoires lacked the insertion deficit that abundant cord blood beta clonotypes showed.

The V gene's germline CDR1 is MNHEY and CDR2 SMNVEV (reference sequence). V lost 6 bases and J lost 6; bases outside the gene matches: 9. The CDR3 sequence is 14 residues long. A note on this clonotype: Its antigen remains unidentified.

TCRdb reprocessed the 5' RACE reads via MiXCR and lists one record per CDR3 protein. The sample consists of 300,000 to 400,000 distinct CDR3 sequences, 12% of them appearing once. The same sample was also studied in work on yellow fever vaccine responses in identical twins.

The receptor's source is a woman between 18 and 29 years old in good health. Sequenced: CD8+ T cells sorted from blood. This sequence joins TRBV27 and TRBJ2-3, with 7 bases that match TRBD2. The CDR3 loop is CASSILPGGDTQYF. CDR3 nucleotides: TGTGCCAGCAGCATTCTCCCCGGGGGGGATACGCAGTATTTT.